This T cell receptor beta chain is from a study of human T cells and chemical hapten exposure. Losses at the gene ends were 4 bases for V and 3 bases for J; bases not matched to a gene: 7. The CDR3 loop spans 15 amino acids. Time point described: patch test 3, about 24 weeks after DPC sensitization. Noted treatment: therapeutic diphenylcyclopropenone sensitization with weekly scalp DPC. TCRdb reprocessed the RACE reads with MiXCR, giving one entry per CDR3 protein. The table lists some 180,000 distinct CDR3 sequences, around 23% of them singletons. The genes are TRBV12-3 or TRBV12-4 and TRBJ2-7; TRBD1 matches at 9 bases. The specimen was whole blood, collected in connection with sensitization to the hapten diphenylcyclopropenone (DPC). The TCR comes from a woman aged 40 to 55 with alopecia areata. Some clones in this sample may be carry-over from other donors' samples. The CDR3 nucleotides read TGTGCCAGCAGTTCGATCGGGACAGGGAACTACGAGCAGTACTTC. Translating gives CASSSIGTGNYEQYF.